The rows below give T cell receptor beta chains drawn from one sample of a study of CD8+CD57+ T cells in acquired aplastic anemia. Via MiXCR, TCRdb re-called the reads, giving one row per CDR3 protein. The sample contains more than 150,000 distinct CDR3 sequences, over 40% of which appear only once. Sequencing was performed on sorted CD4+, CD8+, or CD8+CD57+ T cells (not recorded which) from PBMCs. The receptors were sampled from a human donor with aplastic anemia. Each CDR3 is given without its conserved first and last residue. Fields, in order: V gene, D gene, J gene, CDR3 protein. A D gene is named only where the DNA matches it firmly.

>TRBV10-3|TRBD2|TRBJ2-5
AISESGSPPGGETQY
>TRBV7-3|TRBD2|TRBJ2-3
ASSLNSFSGGGAEDTQY
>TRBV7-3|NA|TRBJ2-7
ASSVAAGPYEQY
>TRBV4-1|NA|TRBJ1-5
ASSLYRSYSNQPQH
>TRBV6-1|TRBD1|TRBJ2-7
ASRFGTGTYEQY
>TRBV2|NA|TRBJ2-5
ASSGPRAGAQY
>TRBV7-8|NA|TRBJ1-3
ASSLLPIFKGNTIY
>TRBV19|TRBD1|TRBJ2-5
ASSTRRGPQETQY
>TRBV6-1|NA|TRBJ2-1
ASSGQDSSYNEQF
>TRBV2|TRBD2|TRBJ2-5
ASIRASGSETQY
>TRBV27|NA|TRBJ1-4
ASSQRGKSEKLF
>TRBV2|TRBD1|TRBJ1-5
ASTRQGVQPQH
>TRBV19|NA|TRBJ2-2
ASRHGELF
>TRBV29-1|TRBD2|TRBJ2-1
SVDGGTSAYNEQF
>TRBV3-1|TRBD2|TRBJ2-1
ASSQGLAGYNEQF
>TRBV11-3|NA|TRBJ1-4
ASSLDGRDNEKLF
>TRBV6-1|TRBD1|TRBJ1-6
ASRRTGEFSYNSPLH
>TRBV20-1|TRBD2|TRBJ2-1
SARGNQGLAGVEF
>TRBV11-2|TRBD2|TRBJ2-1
ASSRSGSPYNEQF
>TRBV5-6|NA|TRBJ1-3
ASSLAGRAIY
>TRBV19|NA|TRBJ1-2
ASSMGLGGYT
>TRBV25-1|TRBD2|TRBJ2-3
ASSLGGTSYFNEQY
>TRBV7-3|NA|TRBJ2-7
ASSLGDFYEQY
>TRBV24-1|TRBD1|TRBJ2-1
AASGGTGIHEQF
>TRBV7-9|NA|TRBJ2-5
ASSSRGGAETQY
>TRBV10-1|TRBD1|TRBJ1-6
ASSDRDRDSPLH
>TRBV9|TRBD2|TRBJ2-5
ASSPQAGGKETQY
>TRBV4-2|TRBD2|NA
ASSYRDGGAQTQY
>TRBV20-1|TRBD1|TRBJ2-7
SGTGNYEQY
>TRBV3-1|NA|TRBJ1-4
ASSQEEGGKLF
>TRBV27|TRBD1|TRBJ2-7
ASSLGDRAYEQY
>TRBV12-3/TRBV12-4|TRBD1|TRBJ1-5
ASSLTNQGVGNQPQH
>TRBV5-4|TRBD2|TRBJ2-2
ASSYIAGWNTGELF
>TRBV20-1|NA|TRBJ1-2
SPLGPREEVYGYT
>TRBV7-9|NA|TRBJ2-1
ASSLEAAALAEQF
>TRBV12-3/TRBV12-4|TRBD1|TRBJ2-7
ASSLMGRGYEQY
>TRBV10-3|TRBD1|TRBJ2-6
AREQRTGGANVLT